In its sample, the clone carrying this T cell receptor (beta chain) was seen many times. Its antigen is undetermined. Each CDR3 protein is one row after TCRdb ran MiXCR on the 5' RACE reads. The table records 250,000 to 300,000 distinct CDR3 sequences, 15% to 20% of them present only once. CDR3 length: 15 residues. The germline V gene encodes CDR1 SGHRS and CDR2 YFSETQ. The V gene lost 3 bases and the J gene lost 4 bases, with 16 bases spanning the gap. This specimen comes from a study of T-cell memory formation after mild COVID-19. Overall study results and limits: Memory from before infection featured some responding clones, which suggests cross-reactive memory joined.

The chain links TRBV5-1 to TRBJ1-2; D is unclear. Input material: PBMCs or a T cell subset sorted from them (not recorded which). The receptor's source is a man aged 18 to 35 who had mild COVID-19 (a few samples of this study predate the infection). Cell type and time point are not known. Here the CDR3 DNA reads TGCGCCAGCAGCTGGACGGGAGCGAGCTCCTATGGCTACACCTTC. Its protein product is CASSWTGASSYGYTF.